This entry lists 2 T cell receptor beta chains sequenced from one sample in a study of early T cells in non-severe SARS-CoV-2 infection. TCRdb reanalysed the 5' RACE reads using MiXCR and keeps one entry per CDR3 protein. Among more than 75,000 distinct CDR3 sequences, 11% to 15% were seen once, and the ten largest hold about 6%. The specimen was whole blood. The receptors derive from an adult who was a healthcare worker with PCR-confirmed SARS-CoV-2 infection or an uninfected control (not recorded which).

This clonotype was seen a few times. This CDR3 is CASSGEYNQPQHF. The CDR3 DNA follows: TGTGCCAGCAGCGGGGAGTACAATCAGCCCCAGCATTTT. The chain employs TRBV12-3 or TRBV12-4 and TRBJ1-5; D remains unclear. CDR3 size: 13 residues. V lost 6 bases to trimming and J lost 3 bases, with 9 bases between them.

A few counts support this clonotype. The rearrangement uses TRBV5-1 and TRBJ2-7, with D tentatively TRBD1 (6 bases). V was shortened by 0 bases and J by 2 bases, with 9 bases between the two germline ends. Germline assignment: CDR1 SGHRS and CDR2 YFSETQ. The CDR3 totals 14 residues. The CDR3 nucleotides read TGCGCCAGCAGCTTGGGACAGGTTGCCTACGAGCAGTACTTC. Translation gives CASSLGQVAYEQYF.